Listed below are T cell receptor beta chains from one sample, sequenced in a study of a mutant IDH1 vaccine in newly diagnosed glioma. Libraries were prepared by immunoSEQ multiplex PCR; TCRdb keeps only in-frame clonotypes and omits some of them. The sample includes 35,000 or so clones, about 80% of them seen just once. Their antigen targets remain unknown. The material was PBMCs, obtained from a glioma patient whose treatment included an IDH1 peptide vaccine. The source is a man in his thirties or forties with glioma. The CDR3 runs from the conserved cysteine through the conserved F or W. Each record gives: clone size, J gene, V gene, D gene, CDR3 length, CDR3 protein, CDR3 DNA. D genes are given only for firm matches. Part of the rows lack a size; the others show once, few, many or a class for expanded clones.

NA	TRBJ2-3	TRBV5-6	NA	13	CASSFSGQDTQYF	TGTGCCAGCAGCTTCTCGGGACAAGATACGCAGTATTTT
NA	TRBJ1-6	TRBV4-1	NA	16	CASSQDRSRVDSPLHF	TGCGCCAGCAGCCAAGATCGAAGCAGGGTCGATTCACCCCTCCACTTT
NA	TRBJ2-2	TRBV27	TRBD1	13	CASSGQGAGELFF	TGTGCCAGCAGTGGACAGGGAGCCGGGGAGCTGTTTTTT
once	TRBJ2-5	TRBV4-1	NA	13	CASSQDAEETQYF	TGCGCCAGCAGCCAAGATGCGGAAGAGACCCAGTACTTC
NA	TRBJ2-3	TRBV6-4	TRBD2	15	CASSELAGGGDTQYF	TGTGCCAGCAGTGAACTAGCGGGGGGCGGAGATACGCAGTATTTT
NA	TRBJ2-7	TRBV7-6	TRBD2	14	CAVGGGESSYEQYF	TGTGCCGTCGGGGGAGGGGAGAGCTCCTACGAGCAGTACTTC
NA	TRBJ2-3	TRBV7-9	NA	14	CASSLRADTDTQYF	TGTGCCAGCAGCTTAAGAGCCGACACAGATACGCAGTATTTT
NA	TRBJ1-1	TRBV5-1	NA	14	CASSLTGMNTEAFF	TGCGCCAGCAGCTTGACAGGGATGAACACTGAAGCTTTCTTT
NA	TRBJ1-2	TRBV7-9	TRBD1	18	CASSLEGQGNIWDYGYTF	TGTGCCAGCAGCTTAGAGGGACAGGGTAATATTTGGGACTATGGCTACACCTTC
NA	TRBJ2-1	TRBV29-1	NA	13	CSVDLSSYNEQFF	TGCAGCGTTGACCTTAGCTCCTACAATGAGCAGTTCTTC
NA	TRBJ1-4	TRBV5-4	TRBD1	16	CASTQDQGAIGEKLFF	TGTGCCAGCACCCAAGACCAGGGGGCTATTGGGGAAAAACTGTTTTTT
NA	TRBJ2-5	TRBV4-3	NA	14	CASSLGGDQETQYF	TGCGCCAGCAGCCTAGGGGGGGACCAAGAGACCCAGTACTTC
NA	TRBJ1-2	TRBV5-5	NA	14	CASSLRGDSYGYTF	TGTGCCAGCAGCTTGCGGGGGGATTCCTATGGCTACACCTTC
NA	TRBJ2-3	TRBV7-9	NA	17	CASRSERKRTSTDTQYF	TGTGCCAGCAGATCCGAGAGGAAGAGGACTAGCACAGATACGCAGTATTTT
NA	TRBJ1-1	TRBV30	NA	13	CAWSVGGGTEAFF	TGTGCCTGGAGTGTGGGGGGAGGTACTGAAGCTTTCTTT
NA	TRBJ1-2	TRBV30	NA	14	CAWSPGDSNYGYTF	TGTGCCTGGAGCCCAGGGGACTCTAACTATGGCTACACCTTC
few	TRBJ1-5	TRBV7-9	NA	13	CASSLGWEGPQHF	TGTGCCAGCAGCTTAGGGTGGGAGGGGCCCCAGCATTTT
NA	TRBJ2-7	TRBV29-1	TRBD1	12	CSGSLDRGLQYF	TGCAGCGGATCCCTGGACAGGGGCCTTCAGTACTTC
NA	TRBJ2-3	TRBV27	TRBD2	15	CASREAGGPADTQYF	TGTGCCAGCAGAGAAGCGGGGGGGCCGGCAGATACGCAGTATTTT
NA	TRBJ2-6	TRBV10-3	TRBD1	19	CAISPNLGQEESGANVLTF	TGTGCCATCAGTCCGAATTTAGGACAGGAAGAGTCTGGGGCCAACGTCCTGACTTTC
NA	TRBJ2-3	TRBV13	TRBD1	15	CASSLSPQGVGAQYF	TGTGCCAGCAGCTTAAGTCCCCAGGGGGTTGGTGCGCAGTATTTT
NA	TRBJ2-7	TRBV6-1	NA	14	CAIQRGARGNEQYF	TGTGCCATTCAACGGGGGGCGCGAGGCAACGAGCAGTACTTC
NA	TRBJ1-2	TRBV6-1	NA	15	CASSEEVVIVNGYTF	TGTGCCAGCAGTGAAGAAGTGGTAATCGTAAATGGCTACACCTTC